Detailed here is one T cell receptor (beta chain). What it binds is not known. The data stem from a study of a mutant IDH1 vaccine in newly diagnosed glioma. Whole-study context: Sex distribution of treated patients was about 60% male and approximately 38% female; mean age was about 41 years. Those enrolled had earlier been treated with radiotherapy, temozolomide, or both, mostly both. Study-wide findings and caveats: Vaccine-induced immune responses occurred in 90% to 95% of patients.

Here immunoSEQ multiplex PCR was the method, and the copy in TCRdb shows in-frame clones only, minus some. The table shows about 66,000 clones, with 80% to 90% occurring only once. Germline V gives CDR1 SGDLS, CDR2 YYNGEE. This CDR3 contains 13 residues. V was clipped by 0 bases and J by 10 bases, with 11 bases between them. Time point denoted: baseline, week 1 (first vaccination visit). Specified treatment: pre-vaccination baseline after standard-of-care therapy. This chain links TRBV9 with TRBJ1-5, with D perhaps matching TRBD1 (6 bases). This receptor was identified in a man aged 30-40 years with glioma. Source: PBMCs, taken from a glioma patient treated with radiotherapy, temozolomide or both. The CDR3 bases are TGTGCCAGCAGCGTAGATGTGGGGGCCCCCCAGCATTTT. This sequence encodes CASSVDVGAPQHF.